Below are 16 T cell receptor beta chains sequenced from a single sample in a study of T cell responses to AZD1222 COVID-19 vaccine. The table came from immunoSEQ multiplex PCR; TCRdb's copy has only in-frame clones and leaves some out. Of 85,000 to 130,000 clones listed, roughly nine tenths are singletons. The starting material was peripheral blood, obtained on day 0 of AZD1222 vaccination. All receptors come from an adult in good health.

The rearrangement uses TRBV5-5 and TRBJ1-1; D is undetermined. Trimming stripped 0 bases from V and 0 bases from J, with 6 bases between. Germline V gene lookup returns CDR1 SGHKS and CDR2 YYEKEE (reference sequence). The CDR3 is made up of 14 amino acids. CDR3 in amino acids: CASSLEHLNTEAFF. The CDR3 DNA follows: TGTGCCAGCAGCTTGGAACACCTGAACACTGAAGCTTTCTTT.

The gene calls are TRBV2 and TRBJ1-2, with D maybe TRBD1 (6 bases). The V gene lost 7 bases and the J gene lost 4 bases, with 10 bases spanning the gap. Germline CDR1 reads SNHLY; CDR2 reads FYNNEI. The CDR3 covers 12 residues. CDR3 bases: TGTGCCAGCAACGACAGGAGCTATGGCTACACCTTC. Translation: CASNDRSYGYTF.

This clone was picked up a small number of times. The chain uses TRBV19 and TRBJ2-6; D gene ambiguous. Germline V CDR1 and CDR2: LNHDA, SQIVND (reference sequence). V was trimmed by 3 bases and J by 0 bases, leaving 12 bases between them. CDR3 size: 17 residues. CDR3 in DNA: TGTGCCAGTAGTATCCGTCGACTGTACTCTGGGGCCAACGTCCTGACTTTC. Translated, it gives CASSIRRLYSGANVLTF.

V and J are TRBV1 and TRBJ2-1; the tabulated D call, TRBD2, remains unverified against the DNA. TRBV1 is designated a pseudogene. The CDR3 is made up of 20 amino acids. The CDR3 coding sequence is TGCACCAGCAGCCAAGAGGGGACTAGCGGGAGGGCCAGCTCCTACAATGAGCAGTTCTTC. This translates into CTSSQEGTSGRASSYNEQFF.

The chain has TRBV4-3 and TRBJ1-5, with 8 positions matching TRBD1. V dropped 1 base and J dropped 4; count of bases not matched to a gene: 3. This CDR3 has 15 residues. Germline lookup yields CDR1 LGHNA and CDR2 YSLEER. CDR3 nucleotide sequence: TGCGCCAGCAGCCAAGGTGGACAGGGAAATCAGCCCCAGCATTTT. This gives the protein CASSQGGQGNQPQHF.

The chain joins TRBV12-3 or TRBV12-4 to TRBJ2-5; unclear D gene. CDR3 length equals 11 residues. Trimming removed 6 bases from V and 3 bases from J, with 5 bases in between. The chain's CDR3 is CASRGKETQYF. CDR3 DNA: TGTGCCAGCAGAGGGAAAGAGACCCAGTACTTC.

This chain links TRBV30 with TRBJ1-2; 11 bases are a match to TRBD1. The length of the CDR3 is 12 residues. J was trimmed by 5 bases and V by 5 bases; bases with no gene match: 1. CDR1 GTSNPN and CDR2 SVGIG come from the germline V gene (reference sequence). This CDR3 is CAWGDRGYGYTF. The CDR3 nucleotides are TGTGCCTGGGGGGACAGGGGGTATGGCTACACCTTC.

This rearrangement joins TRBV6-5 to TRBJ1-1; possible D gene TRBD1, 5 bases. Germline V gives CDR1 MNHEY, CDR2 SVGAGI. The V and J ends lost 5 bases and 4 bases respectively, with 14 bases between them. This CDR3 region has 14 residues. The CDR3 DNA is TGTGCCAGCAGTCTCACGGGGGTGGGCACTGAAGCTTTCTTT. Its protein is CASSLTGVGTEAFF.

This rearrangement joins TRBV6-2 or TRBV6-3 to TRBJ1-5; 9 bases agree with TRBD1. J gave up 2 bases and V 4 bases, and 6 bases lay outside the gene matches. The CDR3 contains 16 residues. Germline V CDR1 and CDR2: MNHEY, SVGEGT. The CDR3 sequence is CASSSGTGSRNQPQHF. In nucleotides, the CDR3 is TGTGCCAGCAGTTCCGGGACAGGGAGTCGCAATCAGCCCCAGCATTTT.

The chain uses TRBV7-3 and TRBJ1-1; no firm D call. Between the trimmed V and J ends, which lost 4 bases and 4 bases, there was a span of 10 bases. From germline, CDR1 is SGHTA and CDR2 FQGTGA. CDR3 size: 13 residues. In DNA, the CDR3 is TGTGCCAGCAGCTCTGATGGGTTCACTGAAGCTTTCTTT. Protein sequence: CASSSDGFTEAFF.

Concerning this clone itself: This same CDR3 is encoded by further DNA sequences in the sample. V gene TRBV28 combines with J gene TRBJ1-6; D remains unclear. Germline assignment: CDR1 MDHEN and CDR2 SYDVKM. Trimming stripped 6 bases from V and 7 bases from J, with 7 bases between. This CDR3 is built from 12 residues. For the CDR3, the DNA is TGTGCCAGCAGGGAGAGCAATTCACCCCTCCACTTT. The encoded protein is CASRESNSPLHF.

This sequence joins TRBV7-7 and TRBJ2-5; 8 positions agree with TRBD1. The V and J ends lost 8 bases and 4 bases, in that order; junction bases with no gene match: 9. The V gene's germline CDR1 is SSHAT and CDR2 FNYEAQ (reference sequence). The CDR3 has 14 amino acids. In nucleotides, the CDR3 is TGTGCCAGCCTTAAAAACAGGGGGTCAGAGACCCAGTACTTC. It encodes CASLKNRGSETQYF.

CDR3 residues: CASSSRDYPYEQYF. The CDR3 nucleotides are TGTGCCAGCAGCTCCCGGGACTACCCCTACGAGCAGTACTTC. J is TRBJ2-7 and V is TRBV5-4; 7 bases agree with TRBD2. The CDR3 has 14 amino acids. Unmatched junction bases numbered 5, after V lost 3 bases and J lost 2 bases. Per germline, CDR1 SGHNT and CDR2 YYREEE (reference sequence).

This clone was detected only once. One end of the junction does not line up with germline, which may come from a read error. The rearrangement links TRBV7-2 to TRBJ2-3; 7 nucleotides agree with TRBD2. Germline V gene lookup returns CDR1 SGHTA and CDR2 FQGNSA. This CDR3 is built from 15 residues. The CDR3, as DNA: TGTGCCAGCAGCCTAGCGGCGGGTAGCACAGATACGCAGTATTTT. It encodes CASSLAAGSTDTQYF.

This chain links TRBV7-2 with TRBJ1-5, with no clear D. Germline lookup yields CDR1 SGHTA and CDR2 FQGNSA. V lost 1 base and J lost 3, with 7 bases in between. The CDR3 consists of 14 residues. Here the CDR3 DNA reads TGTGCCAGCAGCTTAGGACGGGTCAATCAGCCCCAGCATTTT. Its protein product is CASSLGRVNQPQHF.

The J gene is TRBJ1-1, the V gene TRBV7-9; D unresolved. Germline V gene data show CDR1 as SEHNR and CDR2 as FQNEAQ (reference sequence). Trimming shortened V by 0 bases and J by 3 bases, and 11 bases separated the two germline ends. The CDR3 sequence is 15 residues long. DNA of the CDR3: TGTGCCAGCAGCTTAGCAACGGGCGGGGACACTGAAGCTTTCTTT. Protein sequence: CASSLATGGDTEAFF.